These 27 T cell receptor beta chains came from one sample sequenced in a study of CD8 T cells in ankylosing spondylitis (dated by TCRdb to the late 2010s). Results the study describes overall, beyond this receptor: Blood from ankylosing spondylitis patients appeared to be characterized by a TCR beta motif made up of seven or eight highly homologous amino acid variants.

No cognate antigen is known for these TCRs. Receptor amplification or capture employed 5' RACE. The data were produced on an Illumina HiSeq 2500. In TCRdb, the public reads were trimmed at Q25 with fastp and aligned with MiXCR, with productive beta chains retained. Every entry covers one CDR3 protein and lists the most common genes and DNA from its rows. The sample yields fewer than 750,000 distinct CDR3 sequences; over 15% were counted once. 15% to 20% of the sample lies in the top ten. Sequencing was carried out using blood, either unsorted or a sorted T cell fraction (not recorded which). The source of these receptors is a male donor with ankylosing spondylitis.

This clonotype was detected a few times. The V and J genes are TRBV3-1 and TRBJ2-7; no definite D call. Germline-derived CDR1 and CDR2 are LGHDT and YNNKEL (reference sequence). The V end lost 0 bases, the J end lost 3 bases, and 9 bases lay between the germline ends. CDR3 length: 14 amino acids. CDR3 sequence (DNA): TGTGCCAGCAGCCAAGAAGGGCAGTTCTACGAGCAGTACTTC. It yields the protein CASSQEGQFYEQYF.

This clonotype has more than one count but fewer than ten. The chain recombines TRBV20-1 with TRBJ1-1, with D unresolved. Germline lookup yields CDR1 DFQATT and CDR2 SNEGSKA (reference sequence). The CDR3 is 14 residues long. Between the trimmed V and J ends, which lost 0 bases and 1 base, there was a span of 9 bases. CDR3 loop: CSARDLAGNTEAFF. The CDR3, as DNA: TGCAGTGCTAGAGACCTGGCAGGGAACACTGAAGCTTTCTTT.

Only a few counts were recorded for this clonotype. The chain carries TRBV12-3 or TRBV12-4 and TRBJ2-7, with TRBD2 identical over 8 bases. V shed 5 bases, J shed 7 bases, and the junction held 13 bases outside the gene matches. The CDR3 sequence is 15 residues long. CDR3 loop: CASSPPGLGGEEQYF. The CDR3 DNA is TGTGCCAGCAGTCCCCCGGGACTAGGGGGGGAAGAGCAGTACTTC.

The chain couples TRBV4-3 to TRBJ1-1; no definite D call. Germline CDR1 is LGHNA and CDR2 is YSLEER. CDR3 length equals 11 residues. V shed 3 bases and J shed 7 bases, with 6 bases lying between them. The CDR3 DNA follows: TGCGCCAGCAGCCAGGGAGTTGAAGCTTTCTTT. Translating gives CASSQGVEAFF.

This clonotype showed up just a few times. The rearrangement links TRBV5-1 to TRBJ1-4, with 7 bases that match TRBD1. CDR1 and CDR2 (germline): SGHRS, YFSETQ. The V and J ends lost 4 bases and 7 bases, in that order; junction bases with no gene match: 10. This CDR3 is 15 amino acids long. The CDR3 DNA sequence: TGCGCCAGCAGCAGACAGGGCGAGTTGACTGAAAAACTGTTTTTT. This gives the protein CASSRQGELTEKLFF.

This clonotype has a handful of counts. The chain carries TRBV20-1 and TRBJ2-1; 9 bases agree with TRBD2. CDR1 and CDR2 from the germline V gene are DFQATT and SNEGSKA (reference sequence). The CDR3 is 16 residues long. V lost 0 bases and J lost 3; bases outside the gene matches: 6. This CDR3 is CSARDWLAGIYNEQFF. CDR3 nucleotides: TGCAGTGCTAGAGATTGGCTAGCGGGGATCTACAATGAGCAGTTCTTC.

The chain has TRBV2 and TRBJ2-1; 9 bases are shared with TRBD1. The junction had 12 bases not matched to a gene; V was cut back by 8 bases and J by 7 bases. Germline V CDR1 and CDR2: SNHLY, FYNNEI. The CDR3 consists of 15 residues. The CDR3 region has the DNA TGTGCCAGCCTCTCGGGACAGGGTCCTCCAAATGAGCAGTTCTTC. Amino acids: CASLSGQGPPNEQFF.

This sequence joins TRBV4-1 and TRBJ2-1; possibly TRBD1 or TRBD2 for D (5 bases each). The length of the CDR3 is 21 residues. V lost 3 bases, J lost 3 bases, and 30 bases lay in between. Per the germline V gene, CDR1 is MGHRA and CDR2 is YSYEKL. CDR3 sequence reads: CASSHFTDGRDPHRVYNEQFF. In DNA, the CDR3 is TGCGCCAGCAGCCATTTTACGGATGGCCGGGACCCACATAGGGTCTACAATGAGCAGTTCTTC.

This clonotype has only a few counts. The J gene is TRBJ2-7, the V gene TRBV6-1; D unresolved. Germline loops: CDR1 MNHNS, CDR2 SASEGT. This CDR3 spans 13 amino acids. Trimming removed 2 bases at V and 4 bases at J, with 9 bases between. The CDR3 protein is CASSERWGYEQYF. CDR3 DNA: TGTGCCAGCAGTGAAAGGTGGGGTTACGAGCAGTACTTC.

This clonotype came up a few times. The chain has TRBV9 and TRBJ2-1; D gene uncertain. V lost 0 bases and J lost 6, with 10 bases in between. Per the germline V gene, CDR1 is SGDLS and CDR2 is YYNGEE. The CDR3 contains 14 residues. In nucleotides, the CDR3 is TGTGCCAGCAGCGTAGATCTAGTAAGCAATGAGCAGTTCTTC. It is translated as CASSVDLVSNEQFF.

This clonotype was seen more than once but under ten times. CDR3 residues: CASSPLGGGTNEKLFF. CDR3 bases: TGTGCCAGCAGCCCTCTGGGAGGTGGAACTAATGAAAAACTGTTTTTT. This rearrangement joins TRBV12-3 or TRBV12-4 to TRBJ1-4, with D unresolved. The CDR3 extends over 16 amino acids. Deletions cut 6 bases from V and 1 base from J, with 15 bases between.

This clonotype was counted only a few times. J is TRBJ2-1 and V is TRBV7-9, with 13 nucleotides matching TRBD2. The ends lost 5 bases at V and 7 bases at J; junction bases unmatched: 5. From germline, CDR1 is SEHNR and CDR2 FQNEAQ (reference sequence). The CDR3 spans 15 residues. CDR3 sequence (DNA): TGTGCCAGCAGCATTACTAGCGGGAGGGCTAATGAGCAGTTCTTC. Residues: CASSITSGRANEQFF. Full variable domain (missing parts from reference TRBV7-9 and TRBJ2-1): DTGVSQNPRHKITKRGQNVTFRCDPISEHNRLYWYRQTLGQGPEFLTYFQNEAQLEKSRLLSDRFSAERPKGSFSTLEIQRTEQGDSAMYLCASSITSGRANEQFFGPGTRLTVL.

This clonotype was seen more than once but under ten times. The chain recombines TRBV4-2 with TRBJ2-7, with D tentatively TRBD1 or TRBD2 (6 bases each). V lost 0 bases and J 3 bases, leaving 15 bases between the germline ends. Germline values: CDR1 LGHNA, CDR2 YNFKEQ. This CDR3 spans 16 amino acids. The CDR3 nucleotides are TGTGCCAGCAGCCAAGAGCGCTGGGGGGCCTACTACGAGCAGTACTTC. It codes for CASSQERWGAYYEQYF.

A few counts support this clonotype. The V gene is TRBV6-2 or TRBV6-3, the J gene TRBJ2-1; 7 bases are shared with TRBD1. CDR1 and CDR2 from the germline V gene are MNHEY and SVGEGT. With V trimmed by 6 bases and J by 10 bases, 9 bases remained unmatched. This CDR3 contains 13 residues. CDR3 sequence (DNA): TGTGCCAGCAGCCTCGAAGGGGGCAGAGAGCAGTTCTTC. Amino acids: CASSLEGGREQFF.

The chain is built from TRBV29-1 and TRBJ1-2; 8 bases match TRBD1. The length of the CDR3 is 14 residues. CDR1 and CDR2 from the germline V gene are SQVTM and ANQGSEA. Trimming cost V 7 bases and J 4 bases; bases outside gene matches: 11. CDR3 region: CSAQPDRGVYGYTF. The CDR3 coding sequence is TGCAGCGCCCAACCCGACAGGGGAGTCTATGGCTACACCTTC.

This sequence joins TRBV5-1 and TRBJ1-1; D is uncertain. The CDR3 totals 13 residues. Trimming removed 5 bases at V and 7 bases at J, with 15 bases between. The germline V gene has CDR1 SGHRS and CDR2 YFSETQ. Here the CDR3 DNA reads TGCGCCAGCAGAGCCGGAGTCCTTGATGAAGCTTTCTTT. It translates to CASRAGVLDEAFF.

V gene TRBV12-3 or TRBV12-4 combines with J gene TRBJ1-1, with D tentatively TRBD1 (5 bases). V lost 7 bases and J lost 1, with 16 bases in between. The CDR3 runs 15 residues. The CDR3 sequence: CASILEGRGNTEAFF. CDR3 DNA: TGTGCCAGCATCCTCGAGGGGCGGGGGAACACTGAAGCTTTCTTT.

This clonotype appeared a few times. The chain uses TRBV12-3 or TRBV12-4 and TRBJ2-7, with D hard to call. The V end was cut by 5 bases, the J end by 2 bases, with 13 bases between. The CDR3 is 14 residues long. The CDR3 bases are TGTGCCAGCAGTCAAGACACCTTTGCCTACGAGCAGTACTTC. Its protein product is CASSQDTFAYEQYF.

This chain joins TRBV12-3 or TRBV12-4 and TRBJ2-7; 10 bases fit TRBD1. This CDR3 spans 16 amino acids. The trim removed 4 bases at V and 4 bases at J, leaving 10 bases unmatched. In DNA form, the CDR3 reads TGTGCCAGCAGTTCGGGTGGGACAGGGGATATATACGAGCAGTACTTC. Its translation is CASSSGGTGDIYEQYF.

This clonotype was detected many times. The rearrangement uses TRBV12-3 or TRBV12-4 and TRBJ1-4; 7 bases are shared with TRBD1. V shed 6 bases and J 4 bases; nucleotides not matched to a gene: 8. This CDR3 comprises 15 residues. CDR3 residues: CASSPDRASNEKLFF. The DNA of the CDR3 is TGTGCCAGCAGCCCTGACAGGGCGAGTAATGAAAAACTGTTTTTT.

The chain combines TRBV4-3 with TRBJ2-7; D gene uncertain. V was clipped by 1 base and J by 2 bases, with 12 bases between them. From germline, CDR1 is LGHNA and CDR2 YSLEER. The CDR3 is 15 amino acids. The CDR3 DNA follows: TGCGCCAGCAGCCAAGCGGTCTCTGGCCCCTACGAGCAGTACTTC. It translates to CASSQAVSGPYEQYF.

The chain links TRBV6-5 to TRBJ2-1, with a tentative D call TRBD1 (6 bases). V gave up 2 bases and J gave up 2 bases, with 13 bases separating them. The CDR3 has 16 residues. Germline CDR1 MNHEY, CDR2 SVGAGI. CDR3 residues: CASSYGGSGAYNEQFF. DNA of the CDR3: TGTGCCAGCAGTTACGGCGGGTCAGGGGCCTACAATGAGCAGTTCTTC.

Only a few counts were recorded for this clonotype. The V call is TRBV6-1, the J call TRBJ2-1; the D call may be TRBD1 or TRBD2 (5 bases each). CDR1 MNHNS and CDR2 SASEGT come from the germline V gene. V shed 1 base and J shed 1 base, with 8 bases lying between them. CDR3 length equals 15 residues. The CDR3 region has the DNA TGTGCCAGCAGTGAAGTTGGGGGTTCCTACAATGAGCAGTTCTTC. This gives the protein CASSEVGGSYNEQFF.

This clonotype was seen at least ten times. The CDR3 DNA reads TGTGCCAGCAGTTTGACAGGTTCCACCTACGAGCAGTACTTC. Protein product: CASSLTGSTYEQYF. The chain uses TRBV12-3 or TRBV12-4 and TRBJ2-7, with D possibly being TRBD1 (6 bases). This CDR3 region has 14 residues. V shed 3 bases and J shed 2 bases, with 11 bases lying between them.

V is TRBV19 and J is TRBJ1-1, with 11 nucleotides matching TRBD1. Germline V gene sequence: CDR1 LNHDA, CDR2 SQIVND (reference sequence). With 3 bases clipped from V and 1 base from J, the junction kept 7 bases outside the gene matches. The CDR3 is 17 amino acids. The CDR3 sequence is CASSIGQGASENTEAFF. DNA of the CDR3: TGTGCCAGTAGTATCGGACAGGGGGCCTCGGAGAACACTGAAGCTTTCTTT.

The chain carries TRBV4-3 and TRBJ2-7; 8 positions match TRBD2. There are 15 residues in the CDR3. Germline lookup yields CDR1 LGHNA and CDR2 YSLEER. With V trimmed by 1 base and J by 5 bases, 7 bases remained unmatched. The CDR3 is CASSQAASGWHEQYF. CDR3 DNA: TGCGCCAGCAGCCAAGCGGCTAGCGGGTGGCACGAGCAGTACTTC.

The rearrangement links TRBV20-1 to TRBJ2-5, with 8 bases matching TRBD2. Germline V gene data show CDR1 as DFQATT and CDR2 as SNEGSKA (reference sequence). Trimming removed 7 bases from V and 4 bases from J; junction bases left unmatched: 8. The length of the CDR3 is 13 residues. The CDR3 nucleotides read TGCAGTGGGGTCGGAGCGGGAGCAGAGACCCAGTACTTC. This translates into CSGVGAGAETQYF.